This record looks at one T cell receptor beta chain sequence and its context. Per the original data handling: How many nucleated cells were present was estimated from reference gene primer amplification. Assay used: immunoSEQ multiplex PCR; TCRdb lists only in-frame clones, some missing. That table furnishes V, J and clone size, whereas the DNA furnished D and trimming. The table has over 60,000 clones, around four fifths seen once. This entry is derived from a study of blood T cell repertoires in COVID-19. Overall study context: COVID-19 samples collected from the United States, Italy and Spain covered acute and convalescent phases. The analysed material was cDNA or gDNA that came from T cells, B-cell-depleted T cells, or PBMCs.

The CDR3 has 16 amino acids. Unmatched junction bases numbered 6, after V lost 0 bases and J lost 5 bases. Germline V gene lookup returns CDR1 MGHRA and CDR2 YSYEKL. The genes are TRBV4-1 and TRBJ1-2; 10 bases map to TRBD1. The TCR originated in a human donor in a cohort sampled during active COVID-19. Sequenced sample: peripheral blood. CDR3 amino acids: CASSQEWGQGFYGYTF. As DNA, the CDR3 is TGCGCCAGCAGCCAAGAATGGGGACAGGGGTTTTATGGCTACACCTTC.